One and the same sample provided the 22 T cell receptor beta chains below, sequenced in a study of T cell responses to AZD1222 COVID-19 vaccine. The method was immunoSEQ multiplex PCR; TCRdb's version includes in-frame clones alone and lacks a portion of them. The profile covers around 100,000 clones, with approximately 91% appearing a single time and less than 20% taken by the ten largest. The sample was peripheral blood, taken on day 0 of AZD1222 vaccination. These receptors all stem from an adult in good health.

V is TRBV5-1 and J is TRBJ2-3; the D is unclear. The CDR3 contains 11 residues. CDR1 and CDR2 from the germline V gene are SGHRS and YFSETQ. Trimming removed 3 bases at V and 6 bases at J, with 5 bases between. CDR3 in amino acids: CASSSRDTQYF. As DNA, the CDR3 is TGCGCCAGCAGCTCGCGGGATACGCAGTATTTT.

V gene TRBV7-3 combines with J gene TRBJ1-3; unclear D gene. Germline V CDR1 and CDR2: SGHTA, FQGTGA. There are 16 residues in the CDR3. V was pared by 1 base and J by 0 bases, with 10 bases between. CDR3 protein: CASSLNPPSSGNTIYF. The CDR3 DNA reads TGTGCCAGCAGCTTAAATCCTCCGAGCTCTGGAAACACCATATATTTT. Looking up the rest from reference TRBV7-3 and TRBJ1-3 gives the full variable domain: GAGVSQTPSNKVTEKGKYVELRCDPISGHTALYWYRQSLGQGPEFLIYFQGTGAADDSGLPNDRFFAVRPEGSVSTLKIQRTERGDSAVYLCASSLNPPSSGNTIYFGEGSWLTVV.

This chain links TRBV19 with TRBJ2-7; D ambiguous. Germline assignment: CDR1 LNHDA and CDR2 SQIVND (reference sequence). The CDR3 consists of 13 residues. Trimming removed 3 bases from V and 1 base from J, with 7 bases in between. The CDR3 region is CASSMTGSYEQYF. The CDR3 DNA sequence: TGTGCCAGTAGTATGACCGGGTCCTACGAGCAGTACTTC.

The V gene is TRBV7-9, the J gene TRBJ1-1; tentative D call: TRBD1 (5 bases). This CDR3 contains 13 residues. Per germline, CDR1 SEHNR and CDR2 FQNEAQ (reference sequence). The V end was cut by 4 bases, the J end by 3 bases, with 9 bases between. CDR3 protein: CASSSQGDTEAFF. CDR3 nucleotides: TGTGCCAGCAGCTCCCAGGGTGACACTGAAGCTTTCTTT. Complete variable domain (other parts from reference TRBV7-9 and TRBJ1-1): DTGVSQNPRHKITKRGQNVTFRCDPISEHNRLYWYRQTLGQGPEFLTYFQNEAQLEKSRLLSDRFSAERPKGSFSTLEIQRTEQGDSAMYLCASSSQGDTEAFFGQGTRLTVV.

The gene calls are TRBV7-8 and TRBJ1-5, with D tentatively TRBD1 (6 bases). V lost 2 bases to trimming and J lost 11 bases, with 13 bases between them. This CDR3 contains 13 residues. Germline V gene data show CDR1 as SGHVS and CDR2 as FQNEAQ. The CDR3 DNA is TGTGCCAGCAGCTTATCGGAGGGGGGGTCCCAGCATTTT. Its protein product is CASSLSEGGSQHF.

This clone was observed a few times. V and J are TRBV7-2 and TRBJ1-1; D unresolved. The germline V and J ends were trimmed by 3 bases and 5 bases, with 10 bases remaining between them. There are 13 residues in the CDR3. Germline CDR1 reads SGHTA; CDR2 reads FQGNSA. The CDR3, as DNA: TGTGCCAGCAGCTTTGGAGGATCAACTGAAGCTTTCTTT. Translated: CASSFGGSTEAFF.

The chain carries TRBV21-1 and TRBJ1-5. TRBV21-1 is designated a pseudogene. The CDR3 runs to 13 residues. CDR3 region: CASSMGGGQPQHF. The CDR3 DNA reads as TGTGCCAGCAGCATGGGAGGAGGTCAGCCCCAGCATTTT.

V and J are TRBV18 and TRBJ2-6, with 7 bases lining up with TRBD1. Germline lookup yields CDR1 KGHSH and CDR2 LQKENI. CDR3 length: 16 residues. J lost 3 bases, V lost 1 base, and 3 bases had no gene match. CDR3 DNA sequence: TGTGCCAGCTCACCACGAGGGGGCGTTGGGGCCAACGTCCTGACTTTC. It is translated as CASSPRGGVGANVLTF.

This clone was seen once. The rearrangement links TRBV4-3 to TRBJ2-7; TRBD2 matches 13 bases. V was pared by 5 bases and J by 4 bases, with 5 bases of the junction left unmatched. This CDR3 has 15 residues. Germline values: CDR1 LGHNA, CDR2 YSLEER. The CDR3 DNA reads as TGCGCCAGCAGCTACGGACTAGCGGGAGAATACGAGCAGTACTTC. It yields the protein CASSYGLAGEYEQYF.

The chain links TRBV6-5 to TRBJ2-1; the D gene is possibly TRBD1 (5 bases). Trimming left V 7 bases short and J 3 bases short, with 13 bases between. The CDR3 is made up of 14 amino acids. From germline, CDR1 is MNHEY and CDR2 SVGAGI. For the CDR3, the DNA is TGTGCCAGCATCAAGAGGCAGGGCTACAATGAGCAGTTCTTC. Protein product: CASIKRQGYNEQFF.

CDR3 residues: CASSYPQGIYEQYF. The DNA of the CDR3 is TGTGCCAGCAGTTACCCCCAGGGAATTTACGAGCAGTACTTC. The chain combines TRBV6-2 or TRBV6-3 with TRBJ2-7, with a tentative D call TRBD1 (5 bases). Per the germline V gene, CDR1 is MNHEY and CDR2 is SVGEGT. CDR3 length: 14 amino acids. Trimming stripped 2 bases from V and 4 bases from J, with 12 bases between.

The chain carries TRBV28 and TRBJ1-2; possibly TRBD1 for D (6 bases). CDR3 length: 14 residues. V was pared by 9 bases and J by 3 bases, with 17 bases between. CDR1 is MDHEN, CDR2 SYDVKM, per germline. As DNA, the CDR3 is TGTGCCAGTCGGCGGGGGGGCGTCGACTATGGCTACACCTTC. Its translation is CASRRGGVDYGYTF.

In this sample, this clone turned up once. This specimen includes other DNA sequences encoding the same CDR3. In DNA, the CDR3 is TGTGCCAGCAGCTCGCCCGACAGACCCTATGGCTACACCTTC. Its translation: CASSSPDRPYGYTF. The rearrangement uses TRBV7-9 and TRBJ1-2, with D maybe TRBD1 (5 bases). This CDR3 contains 14 residues. Germline V CDR1 and CDR2: SEHNR, FQNEAQ (reference sequence). With 4 bases removed from V and 4 bases from J, the gap between germline ends came to 13 bases.

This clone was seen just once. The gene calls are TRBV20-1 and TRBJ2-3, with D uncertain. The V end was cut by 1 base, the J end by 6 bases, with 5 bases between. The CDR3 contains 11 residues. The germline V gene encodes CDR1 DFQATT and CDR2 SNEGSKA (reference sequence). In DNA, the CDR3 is TGCAGTGCTAGAGTGTGGGATACGCAGTATTTT. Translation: CSARVWDTQYF.

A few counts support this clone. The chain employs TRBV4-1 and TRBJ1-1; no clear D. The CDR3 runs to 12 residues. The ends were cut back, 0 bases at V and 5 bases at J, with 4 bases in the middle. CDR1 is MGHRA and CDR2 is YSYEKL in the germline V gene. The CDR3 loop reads CASSQDWTEAFF. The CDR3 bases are TGCGCCAGCAGCCAAGATTGGACTGAAGCTTTCTTT.

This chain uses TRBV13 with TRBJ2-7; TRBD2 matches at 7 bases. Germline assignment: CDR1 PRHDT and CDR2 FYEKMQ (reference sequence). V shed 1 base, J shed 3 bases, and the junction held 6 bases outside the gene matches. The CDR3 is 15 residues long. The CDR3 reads CASSLVVGGSYEQYF. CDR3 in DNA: TGTGCCAGCAGCTTAGTGGTCGGGGGGAGCTACGAGCAGTACTTC. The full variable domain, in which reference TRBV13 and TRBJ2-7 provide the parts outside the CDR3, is AAGVIQSPRHLIKEKRETATLKCYPIPRHDTVYWYQQGPGQDPQFLISFYEKMQSDKGSIPDRFSAQQFSDYHSELNMSSLELGDSALYFCASSLVVGGSYEQYFGPGTRLTVT.

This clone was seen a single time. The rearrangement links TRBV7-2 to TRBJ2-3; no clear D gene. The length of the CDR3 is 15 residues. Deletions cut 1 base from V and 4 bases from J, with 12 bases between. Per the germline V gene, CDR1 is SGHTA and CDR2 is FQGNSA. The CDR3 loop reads CASSLGPYPADTQYF. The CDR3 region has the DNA TGTGCCAGCAGCTTAGGCCCTTATCCTGCAGATACGCAGTATTTT.

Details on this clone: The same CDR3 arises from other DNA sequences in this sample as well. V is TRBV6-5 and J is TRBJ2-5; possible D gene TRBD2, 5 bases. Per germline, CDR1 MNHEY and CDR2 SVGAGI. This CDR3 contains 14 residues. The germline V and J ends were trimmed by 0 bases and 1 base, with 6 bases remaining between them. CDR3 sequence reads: CASSYSSGQETQYF. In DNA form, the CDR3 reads TGTGCCAGCAGTTACTCCAGCGGCCAAGAGACCCAGTACTTC.

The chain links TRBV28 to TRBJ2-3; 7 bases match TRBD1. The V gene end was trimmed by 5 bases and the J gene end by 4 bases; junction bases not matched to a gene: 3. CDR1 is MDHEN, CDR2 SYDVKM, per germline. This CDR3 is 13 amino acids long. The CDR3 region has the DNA TGTGCCAGCAGTACCCAGGGGGCAGATACGCAGTATTTT. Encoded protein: CASSTQGADTQYF.

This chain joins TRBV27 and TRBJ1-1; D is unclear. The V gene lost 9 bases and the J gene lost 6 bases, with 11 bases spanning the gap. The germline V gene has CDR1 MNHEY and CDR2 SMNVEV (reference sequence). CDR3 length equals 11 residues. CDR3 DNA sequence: TGTGCCAGGCCCCCGAGGGCTGAAGCTTTCTTT. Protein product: CARPPRAEAFF.

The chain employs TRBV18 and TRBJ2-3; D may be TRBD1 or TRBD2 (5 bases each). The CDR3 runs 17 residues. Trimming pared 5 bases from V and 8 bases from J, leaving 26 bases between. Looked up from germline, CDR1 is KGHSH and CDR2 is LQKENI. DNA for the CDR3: TGTGCCAGCTCAAAATATGCCGGCTGGGACCTGAGGGGTACGCAGTATTTT. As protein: CASSKYAGWDLRGTQYF.

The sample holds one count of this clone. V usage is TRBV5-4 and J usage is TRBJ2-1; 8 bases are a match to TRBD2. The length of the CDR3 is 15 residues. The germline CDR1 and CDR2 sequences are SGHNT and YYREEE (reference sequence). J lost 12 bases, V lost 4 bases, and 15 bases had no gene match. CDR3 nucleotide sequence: TGTGCCAGCAGCCGGTACAGACTAGCGAACAACGGGCAGTTCTTC. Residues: CASSRYRLANNGQFF. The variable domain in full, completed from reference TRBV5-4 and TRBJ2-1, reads ETGVTQSPTHLIKTRGQQVTLRCSSQSGHNTVSWYQQALGQGPQFIFQYYREEENGRGNFPPRFSGLQFPNYSSELNVNALELDDSALYLCASSRYRLANNGQFFGPGTRLTVL.